Listed below are T cell receptor beta chains from one sample, sequenced in a study of T-cell memory formation after mild COVID-19. TCRdb reprocessed the 5' RACE reads with MiXCR, giving one entry per CDR3 protein. The sample records fewer than 110,000 distinct CDR3 sequences, over 13% being singletons. Sequencing was carried out using PBMCs or a T cell subset sorted from them (not recorded which). The receptors were gathered from a man aged 18-30 years who had mild COVID-19 (a few samples of this study predate the infection). Cell type and time point are not known. Both conserved end residues are part of each CDR3. D genes are given only for firm matches. Only part of the rows carry a size: once, few, many, or a class if the clone is expanded.

length	J	V	D	size	DNA	CDR3
14	TRBJ2-7	TRBV6-2/TRBV6-3	.	few	TGTGCCAGCGGTGGACGAGTAGAAACCTACGAGCAGTACTTC	CASGGRVETYEQYF
16	TRBJ2-3	TRBV4-1	TRBD2	few	TGCGCCAGCAGCCCAAACACGGGGGGGCTAATAGATACGCAGTATTTT	CASSPNTGGLIDTQYF
16	TRBJ2-2	TRBV7-3	TRBD2	few	TGTGCCAGCAGCAGTGGGGAGGGCCCGAACACCGGGGAGCTGTTTTTT	CASSSGEGPNTGELFF
16	TRBJ2-4	TRBV6-2/TRBV6-3	.	few	TGTGCCAGCACGAGGGAGGACAGGCCCGCCAAAAACATTCAGTACTTC	CASTREDRPAKNIQYF
16	TRBJ2-3	TRBV6-1	.	many	TGTGCCAGCAGTGGAAATCCGGGCCGTGAGACAGATACGCAGTATTTT	CASSGNPGRETDTQYF
14	TRBJ1-6	TRBV12-3/TRBV12-4	TRBD1	many	TGTGCCAGCAGCCTGACAGGGCCCAATTCACCCCTCCACTTT	CASSLTGPNSPLHF
14	TRBJ2-1	TRBV4-1	.	few	TGCGCCAGCAGCCAAGTAGGGTCGTACAATGAGCAGTTCTTC	CASSQVGSYNEQFF
16	TRBJ2-3	TRBV7-9	TRBD2	.	TGTGCCAGCAGCTCTTTACTAGCGGGGAGCACAGATACGCAGTATTTT	CASSSLLAGSTDTQYF
15	TRBJ2-5	TRBV6-5	.	.	TGTGCCAGCAGACAGGACTACACCTACCAAGAGACCCAGTACTTC	CASRQDYTYQETQYF
14	TRBJ2-7	TRBV24-1	.	few	TGTGCCACCAGTGAGCCGGGTCCACCATACGAGCAGTACTTC	CATSEPGPPYEQYF
15	TRBJ2-7	TRBV5-1	.	.	TGCGCCAGCAGCTTGGCCGGGGGTATCGGGGACGAGCAGTACTTC	CASSLAGGIGDEQYF
16	TRBJ2-6	TRBV7-9	TRBD1	.	TGTGCCAGCAGCTTAGTTGGGGACAGCCGGGCCAACGTCCTGACTTTC	CASSLVGDSRANVLTF
15	TRBJ2-1	TRBV7-9	.	.	TGTGCCAGCAGCTCCTTGACCGGCTCCTACAATGAGCAGTTCTTC	CASSSLTGSYNEQFF
12	TRBJ2-1	TRBV12-3/TRBV12-4	TRBD1	few	TGTGCCAGCAGTAAGACAGGGGGTCCTAAGTTCTTC	CASSKTGGPKFF
14	TRBJ1-1	TRBV9	.	.	TGTGCCAGCAGCGTAGTTTCAGGGGCCACTGAAGCTTTCTTT	CASSVVSGATEAFF
12	TRBJ1-1	TRBV20-1	.	.	TGCAGTGCTATGGACGACGAGACTGAAGCTTTCTTT	CSAMDDETEAFF
10	TRBJ1-1	TRBV6-2/TRBV6-3	.	.	TGTGCCAGCATTGGCAGTGAAGCTTTCTTT	CASIGSEAFF
16	TRBJ1-2	TRBV10-3	TRBD1	many	TGTGCCATCAGTGAGTCGCCGGCCGCGACAGGGTATGGCTACACCTTC	CAISESPAATGYGYTF
14	TRBJ2-1	TRBV19	.	.	TGTGCCAGTAGTATAGGCCTAACAAGCAATGAGCAGTTCTTC	CASSIGLTSNEQFF
16	TRBJ2-3	TRBV5-6	TRBD2	few	TGTGCCAGCAGCTTGGGAGCGGGGAGTAGCACAGATACGCAGTATTTT	CASSLGAGSSTDTQYF
14	TRBJ2-3	TRBV7-8	TRBD2	few	TGTGCCAGCAGCTCTAAGCGGGGGCCAGATACGCAGTATTTT	CASSSKRGPDTQYF
14	TRBJ2-1	TRBV5-1	.	.	TGCGCCAGCAGCTTCCGGGACAACTACAATGAGCAGTTCTTC	CASSFRDNYNEQFF
14	TRBJ2-3	TRBV20-1	TRBD1	few	TGCAGTGCTACTCAGGGGGTGAGCACAGATACGCAGTATTTT	CSATQGVSTDTQYF
15	TRBJ2-3	TRBV3-1	.	.	TGTGCCAGCAGCCAAGATCAGCTAGAAACAGATACGCAGTATTTT	CASSQDQLETDTQYF
14	TRBJ2-1	TRBV7-9	.	.	TGTGCCAGCAGGACCTCCGGGCTGGAGGTTGAGCAGTTCTTC	CASRTSGLEVEQFF
15	TRBJ1-5	TRBV12-3/TRBV12-4	.	many	TGTGCCAGCAGTTTTTCGGGGAATGGCAATCAGCCCCAGCATTTT	CASSFSGNGNQPQHF